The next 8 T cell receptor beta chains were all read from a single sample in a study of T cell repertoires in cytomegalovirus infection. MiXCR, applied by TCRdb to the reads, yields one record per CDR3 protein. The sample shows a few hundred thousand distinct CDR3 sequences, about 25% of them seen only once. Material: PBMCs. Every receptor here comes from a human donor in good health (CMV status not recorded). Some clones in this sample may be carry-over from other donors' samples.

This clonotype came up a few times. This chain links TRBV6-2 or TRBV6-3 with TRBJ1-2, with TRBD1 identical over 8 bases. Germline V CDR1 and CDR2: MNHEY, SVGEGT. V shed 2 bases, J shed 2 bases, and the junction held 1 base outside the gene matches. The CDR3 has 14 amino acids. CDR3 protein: CASSYRTGNYGYTF. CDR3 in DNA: TGTGCCAGCAGTTACCGGACAGGGAACTATGGCTACACCTTC.

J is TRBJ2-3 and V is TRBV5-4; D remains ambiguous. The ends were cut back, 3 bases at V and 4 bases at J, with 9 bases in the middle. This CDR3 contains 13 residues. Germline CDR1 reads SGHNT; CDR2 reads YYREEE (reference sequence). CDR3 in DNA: TGTGCCAGCAGCTCCTTCTCTCCAGATACGCAGTATTTT. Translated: CASSSFSPDTQYF.

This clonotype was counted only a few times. The CDR3: CASSPLVGGGTDTQYF. DNA for the CDR3: TGTGCCAGCAGCCCCCTCGTAGGGGGGGGCACAGATACGCAGTATTTT. The chain carries TRBV7-6 and TRBJ2-3; TRBD2 is a possible D gene (7 bases). V lost 5 bases to trimming and J lost 1 base, with 16 bases between them. This CDR3 is built from 16 residues. Germline V gives CDR1 SGHVS, CDR2 FNYEAQ.

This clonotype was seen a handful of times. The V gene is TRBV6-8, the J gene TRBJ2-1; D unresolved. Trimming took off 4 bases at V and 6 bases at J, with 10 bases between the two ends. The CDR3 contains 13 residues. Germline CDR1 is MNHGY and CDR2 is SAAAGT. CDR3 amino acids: CASSSVPSNEQFF. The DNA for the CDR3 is TGTGCCAGCAGTTCGGTCCCCAGCAATGAGCAGTTCTTC.

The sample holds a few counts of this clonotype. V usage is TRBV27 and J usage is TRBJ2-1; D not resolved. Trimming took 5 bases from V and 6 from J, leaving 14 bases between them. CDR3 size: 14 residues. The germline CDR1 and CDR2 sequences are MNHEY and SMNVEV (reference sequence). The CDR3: CASSLYRATNEQFF. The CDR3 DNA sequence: TGTGCCAGCAGTCTCTACCGGGCCACCAATGAGCAGTTCTTC.

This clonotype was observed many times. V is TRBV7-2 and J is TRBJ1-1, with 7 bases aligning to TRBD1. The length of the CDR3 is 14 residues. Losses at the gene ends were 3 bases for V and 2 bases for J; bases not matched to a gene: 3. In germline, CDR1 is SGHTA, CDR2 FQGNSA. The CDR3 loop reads CASSFQGDNTEAFF. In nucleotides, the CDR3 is TGTGCCAGCAGCTTTCAGGGGGATAACACTGAAGCTTTCTTT.

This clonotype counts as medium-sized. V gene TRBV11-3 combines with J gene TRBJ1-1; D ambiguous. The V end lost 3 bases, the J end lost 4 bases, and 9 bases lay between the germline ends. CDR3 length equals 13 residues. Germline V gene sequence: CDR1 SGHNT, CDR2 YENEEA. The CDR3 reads CASSFSGGTEAFF. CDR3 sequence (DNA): TGTGCCAGCAGCTTTTCAGGCGGCACTGAAGCTTTCTTT.

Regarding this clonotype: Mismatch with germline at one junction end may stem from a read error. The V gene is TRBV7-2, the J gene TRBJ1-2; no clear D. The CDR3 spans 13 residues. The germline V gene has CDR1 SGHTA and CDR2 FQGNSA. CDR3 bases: TGTGCCAGCAGCTTAGGACAAACCTATGACTACAACTTC. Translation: CASSLGQTYDYNF.